Given below is one T cell receptor beta chain in context. Trimming cost V 8 bases and J 3 bases; bases outside gene matches: 5. The CDR3 sequence is 14 residues long. Germline CDR1 reads LGHDT; CDR2 reads YNNKEL (reference sequence). The data derive from a study of control samples from healthy donors and cancer patients. The assay was immunoSEQ multiplex PCR, and TCRdb's table has in-frame clones only and misses some. The sample yields 100,000 to 150,000 clones, just under 90% seen once. V usage is TRBV3-1 (or the pseudogene TRBV3-2) and J usage is TRBJ1-2; 11 nucleotides line up with TRBD1. The receptor was derived from a man aged 25 to 45 in good health. The specimen sequenced was blood. Written as DNA, the CDR3 is TGTGCCAGCCGCGGACAGGGGGCCCACTATGGCTACACCTTC. Translated: CASRGQGAHYGYTF.